This TCR beta chain was documented in a study of human T cells and chemical hapten exposure. Study-level information: The sensitizer, 2% DPC, was used on about 2 cm by about 2 cm of upper inner arm skin. Points from the study as a whole: PT1 expanded TCR numbers rose with patch test score.

Documented time point: patch test 1, 2 weeks after DPC sensitization. Stated treatment: therapeutic diphenylcyclopropenone sensitization with weekly scalp DPC. Sequencing started from total RNA isolated from unfractionated whole blood. This clonotype was picked up many times. Its antigen remains unknown. TCRdb reprocessed the RACE reads via MiXCR and lists one record per CDR3 protein. Of about 90,000 distinct CDR3 sequences in the sample, about 11% were seen once. The source is a man aged 40-49 years with alopecia areata. Some clones in this sample may be carry-over from other donors' samples. The material sequenced was whole blood, taken in connection with sensitization to the hapten diphenylcyclopropenone (DPC).

The CDR3 loop reads CSALLTSFHYEQYF. DNA of the CDR3: TGCAGTGCTTTACTCACTAGCTTCCACTACGAGCAGTACTTC. The chain recombines TRBV20-1 with TRBJ2-7; D may be TRBD2 (6 bases). This CDR3 is 14 amino acids long. The V gene lost 5 bases and the J gene lost 3 bases, with 17 bases spanning the gap. CDR1 is DFQATT, CDR2 SNEGSKA, per germline (reference sequence).